These T cell receptor beta chains were read from a single sample in a study of molecular identifiers for immune sequencing clone quantification. In TCRdb, the PCR reads were re-called with MiXCR into one record per CDR3 protein. The sample has just under 65,000 distinct CDR3 sequences, under 20% seen once. Sequences were obtained from naive CD8+ T cells from blood, with Jurkat cell RNA spiked in. The receptors were gathered from a human donor in good health. Some libraries in this study had Jurkat cell RNA spiked in. CDR3s include the opening cysteine and the closing phenylalanine or tryptophan. D genes are given only for firm matches. Only part of the rows carry a size: once, few, many, or a class if the clone is expanded.

j_call d_call v_call clone_size cdr3_aa cdr3_nt
TRBJ1-1 . TRBV27 many CASSPHPGLLVTEAFF TGTGCCAGCAGTCCCCACCCCGGACTTTTGGTCACTGAAGCTTTCTTT
TRBJ2-3 . TRBV9 . CASGVVGGSDTQYF TGTGCCAGCGGCGTAGTTGGAGGGTCAGATACGCAGTACTTT
TRBJ1-6 . TRBV20-1 . CTTPRGGVNSPLHF TGCACCACGCCCCGGGGGGGGGTTAATTCACCCCTCCACTTT
TRBJ1-1 . TRBV13 many CASSSPRTEAFF TGTGCCAGCAGCAGCCCGCGCACCGAAGCTTTCTTT
TRBJ1-5 . TRBV19 few CASKGRQPQHF TGTGCCAGTAAGGGTAGGCAGCCCCAGCATTTT
TRBJ2-6 . TRBV18 many CASSPTTPGQMFSGANVLTF TGTGCCAGCTCACCAACTACGCCGGGACAAATGTTCTCTGGGGCCAACGTCCTGACTTTC
TRBJ2-3 TRBD2 TRBV10-3 . CAISEGSGISTDTQYF TGTGCCATCAGTGAGGGTAGCGGGATTAGCACAGATACGCAGTATTTT
TRBJ2-1 . TRBV12-5 . CASGLPQGLYNEQSF TGTGCTAGTGGTTTGCCACAGGGACTTTACAATGAGCAGTCCTTC
TRBJ2-1 . TRBV3-1 . CASSPGSSEGRWEQFF TGTGCCAGCAGCCCTGGGAGCAGCGAGGGGCGCTGGGAGCAGTTCTTC
TRBJ2-1 . TRBV19 few CASSIALLTSSYNEQFF TGTGCCAGTAGTATAGCCTTATTGACTAGCTCCTACAATGAGCAGTTCTTC
TRBJ2-2 . TRBV21-1 . CASRPGTSGSRDTGELFF TGTGCCAGCAGACCTGGGACTAGCGGGAGTCGCGACACCGGGGAGCTGTTTTTT
TRBJ1-3 TRBD1 TRBV20-1 many CSARWDRADTSSGNTIYF TGCAGTGCTAGATGGGACAGGGCTGACACTTCCTCTGGAAACACCATATATTTT
TRBJ2-1 TRBD2 TRBV20-1 many CSARGLAGGINEQFF TGCAGTGCTAGAGGACTAGCGGGAGGTATAAATGAGCAGTTCTTC
TRBJ1-4 TRBD1 TRBV7-9 many CASSLPRDHRDRAVLFF TGTGCCAGCAGCTTACCGAGAGATCACCGGGACAGGGCGGTTCTGTTTTTT
TRBJ2-3 TRBD1 TRBV9 many CASSVGGQADTQYF TGTGCCAGCAGCGTGGGGGGACAGGCGGATACGCAGTATTTT
TRBJ1-3 . TRBV7-6 many CASSLGQVEAAGNTIYF TGTGCCAGCAGCTTAGGTCAGGTCGAAGCGGCTGGAAACACCATATATTTT
TRBJ2-5 TRBD2 TRBV2 . CASNSLGLQETQYF TGTGCCAGCAATTCTTTGGGACTACAAGAGACCCAGTACTTC
TRBJ2-3 . TRBV19 many CASLKGVSTDTQYF TGTGCCAGTCTAAAGGGGGTAAGCACAGATACGCAGTATTTT
TRBJ2-7 . TRBV29-1 many CSVEKRDLSYEQYF TGCAGCGTTGAAAAGCGCGACCTTAGTTACGAGCAGTACTTC
TRBJ2-7 . TRBV6-2/TRBV6-3 . CASSYYDRMSYEQYF TGTGCCAGCAGTTACTATGACAGGATGTCCTACGAGCAGTACTTC
TRBJ2-1 . TRBV27 . CASSPLLPGVGHNEQFF TGTGCCAGCAGCCCCCTTCTCCCGGGAGTCGGCCACAATGAGCAGTTCTTC
TRBJ2-7 TRBD2 TRBV11-2 many CASSLGAGGSYEQYF TGTGCCAGCAGCTTAGGTGCGGGAGGGTCCTACGAGCAGTACTTC
TRBJ2-5 TRBD1 TRBV23-1 . CASSQSGNRGQETQYF TGCGCCAGCAGTCAATCGGGGAACAGGGGGCAAGAGACCCAGTACTTC
TRBJ1-2 . TRBV30 many CAWSVRIGGYTF TGTGCCTGGAGTGTAAGGATAGGTGGCTACACCTTC
TRBJ2-3 . TRBV11-2 many CASRIRGDTQYF TGTGCCAGCAGGATCAGGGGCGATACGCAGTATTTT
TRBJ1-1 . TRBV2 . CASRKTLMDRLNTEAFF TGTGCCAGCAGGAAGACATTGATGGACAGACTGAACACTGAAGCTTTCTTT
TRBJ2-7 TRBD1 TRBV29-1 many CSAVTGTGYEQYF TGCAGCGCAGTGACCGGGACAGGCTACGAGCAGTACTTC
TRBJ2-7 TRBD2 TRBV2 many CASSRLAGVHNEQYF TGTGCCAGCAGTAGACTAGCGGGAGTTCATAACGAGCAGTACTTC
TRBJ2-7 TRBD2 TRBV7-9 many CASSLELADPISSYEQYF TGTGCCAGCAGCTTAGAACTAGCGGACCCGATAAGCTCCTACGAGCAGTACTTC
TRBJ2-3 TRBD2 TRBV5-3 few CASRPGLAGGSPTDTQYF TGTGCCAGCAGGCCCGGACTAGCGGGAGGCTCGCCCACAGATACGCAGTATTTT
TRBJ2-4 . TRBV7-2 many CASSPVGGAKNIQYF TGTGCCAGCAGCCCCGTGGGGGGAGCCAAAAACATTCAGTACTTC
TRBJ2-1 TRBD1 TRBV7-9 few CASSSTGINEQFF TGTGCCAGCAGTTCGACAGGGATCAATGAGCAGTTCTTC
TRBJ2-5 TRBD2 TRBV7-6 few CASSLLAGAQETQYF TGTGCCAGCAGCCTGCTAGCGGGGGCCCAAGAGACCCAGTACTTC